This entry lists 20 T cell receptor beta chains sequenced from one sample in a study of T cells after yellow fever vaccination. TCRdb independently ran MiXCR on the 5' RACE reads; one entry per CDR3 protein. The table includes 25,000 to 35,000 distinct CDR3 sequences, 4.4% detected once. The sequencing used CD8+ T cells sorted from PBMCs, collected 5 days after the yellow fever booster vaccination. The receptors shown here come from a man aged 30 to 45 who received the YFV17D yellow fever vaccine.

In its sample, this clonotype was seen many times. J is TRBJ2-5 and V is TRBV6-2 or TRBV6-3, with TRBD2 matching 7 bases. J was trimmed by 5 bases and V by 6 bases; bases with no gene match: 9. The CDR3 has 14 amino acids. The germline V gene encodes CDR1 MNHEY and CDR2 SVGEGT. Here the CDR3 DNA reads TGTGCCAGCAGGGAGCGGGATATCCGCGAGACCCAGTACTTC. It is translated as CASRERDIRETQYF.

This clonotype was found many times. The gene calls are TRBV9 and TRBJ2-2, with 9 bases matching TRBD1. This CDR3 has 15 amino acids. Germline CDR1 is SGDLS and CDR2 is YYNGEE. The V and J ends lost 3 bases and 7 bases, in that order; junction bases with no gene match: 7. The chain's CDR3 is CASSAPGQGHGELFF. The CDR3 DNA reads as TGTGCCAGCAGCGCCCCGGGACAGGGACACGGGGAGCTGTTTTTT.

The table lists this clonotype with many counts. CDR3 nucleotide sequence: TGTGCCAGCAGCCAAGACGAGGGGCTCACCGGGGAGCTGTTTTTT. Translation: CASSQDEGLTGELFF. The chain has TRBV3-1 and TRBJ2-2; possibly TRBD1 or TRBD2 for D (5 bases each). CDR3 length: 15 amino acids. V dropped 0 bases and J dropped 4 bases, with 9 bases sitting between them. The V gene's germline CDR1 is LGHDT and CDR2 YNNKEL (reference sequence).

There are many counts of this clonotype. Here the CDR3 DNA reads TGTGCCAGCAGCCGCGGGCCTAATGAAAAACTGTTTTTT. The encoded protein is CASSRGPNEKLFF. This chain links TRBV14 with TRBJ1-4; D remains ambiguous. V was clipped by 4 bases and J by 3 bases, with 6 bases between them. Germline lookup yields CDR1 SGHDN and CDR2 FVKESK. The CDR3 consists of 13 residues.

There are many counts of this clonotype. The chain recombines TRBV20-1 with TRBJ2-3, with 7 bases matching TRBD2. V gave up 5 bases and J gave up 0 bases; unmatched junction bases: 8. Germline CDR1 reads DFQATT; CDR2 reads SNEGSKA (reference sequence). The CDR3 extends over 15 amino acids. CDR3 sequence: CSAGGGSGSTDTQYF. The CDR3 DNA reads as TGCAGTGCTGGGGGGGGTAGCGGTAGCACAGATACGCAGTATTTT.

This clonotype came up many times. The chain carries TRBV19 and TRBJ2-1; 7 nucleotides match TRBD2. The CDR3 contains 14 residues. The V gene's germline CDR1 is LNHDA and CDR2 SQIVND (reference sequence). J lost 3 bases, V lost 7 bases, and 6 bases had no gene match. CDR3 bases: TGTGCCAGTACCCTCGGCGGGGGCTACAATGAGCAGTTCTTC. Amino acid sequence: CASTLGGGYNEQFF. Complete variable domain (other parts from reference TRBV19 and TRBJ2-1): DGGITQSPKYLFRKEGQNVTLSCEQNLNHDAMYWYRQDPGQGLRLIYYSQIVNDFQKGDIAEGYSVSREKKESFPLTVTSAQKNPTAFYLCASTLGGGYNEQFFGPGTRLTVL.

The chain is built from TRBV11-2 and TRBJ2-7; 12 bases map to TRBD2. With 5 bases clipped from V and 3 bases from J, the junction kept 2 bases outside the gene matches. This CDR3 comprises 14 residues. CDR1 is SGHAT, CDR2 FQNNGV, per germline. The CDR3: CASSQTSGSYEQYF. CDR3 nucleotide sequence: TGTGCCAGCAGCCAGACTAGCGGGAGCTACGAGCAGTACTTC. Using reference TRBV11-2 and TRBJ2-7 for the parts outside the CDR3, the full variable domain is EAGVAQSPRYKIIEKRQSVAFWCNPISGHATLYWYQQILGQGPKLLIQFQNNGVVDDSQLPKDRFSAERLKGVDSTLKIQPAKLEDSAVYLCASSQTSGSYEQYFGPGTRLTVT.

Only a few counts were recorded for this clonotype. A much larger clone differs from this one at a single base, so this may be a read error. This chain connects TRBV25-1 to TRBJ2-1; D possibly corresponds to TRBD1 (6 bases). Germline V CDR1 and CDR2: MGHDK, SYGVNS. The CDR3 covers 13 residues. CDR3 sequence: CASCEFFGTEQFF. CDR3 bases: TGTGCCAGCTGTGAATTTTTTGGGACAGAGCAGTTCTTC.

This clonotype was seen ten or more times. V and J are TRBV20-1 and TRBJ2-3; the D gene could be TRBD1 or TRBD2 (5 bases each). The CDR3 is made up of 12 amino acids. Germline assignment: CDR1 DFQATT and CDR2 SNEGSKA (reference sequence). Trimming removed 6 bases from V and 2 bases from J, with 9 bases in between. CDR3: CSAAGATDTQYF. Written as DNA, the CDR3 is TGCAGTGCCGCCGGGGCCACAGATACGCAGTATTTT.

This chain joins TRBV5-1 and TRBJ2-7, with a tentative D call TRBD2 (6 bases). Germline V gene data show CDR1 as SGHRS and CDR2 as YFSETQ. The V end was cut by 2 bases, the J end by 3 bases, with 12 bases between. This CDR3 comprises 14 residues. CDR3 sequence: CASSFSEGSYEQYF. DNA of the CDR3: TGCGCCAGCAGCTTCTCGGAGGGGAGCTACGAGCAGTACTTC.

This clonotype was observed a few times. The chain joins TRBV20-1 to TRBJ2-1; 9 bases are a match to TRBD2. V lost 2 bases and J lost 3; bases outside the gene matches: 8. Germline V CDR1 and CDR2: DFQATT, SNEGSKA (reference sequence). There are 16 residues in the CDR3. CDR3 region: CSARNPLAGDYNEQFF. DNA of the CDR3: TGCAGTGCTAGAAACCCTTTAGCGGGGGACTACAATGAGCAGTTCTTC.

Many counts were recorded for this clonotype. In DNA, the CDR3 is TGTGCCAGCAGCTTTTTAGGCGGACTCCCCACCAAAAACAATGAGCAGTTCTTC. Its protein is CASSFLGGLPTKNNEQFF. This chain joins TRBV7-2 and TRBJ2-1, with a possible D match to TRBD2 (5 bases). Trimming took off 3 bases at V and 5 bases at J, with 23 bases between the two ends. The CDR3 is 18 amino acids. Germline CDR1 and CDR2: SGHTA and FQGNSA.

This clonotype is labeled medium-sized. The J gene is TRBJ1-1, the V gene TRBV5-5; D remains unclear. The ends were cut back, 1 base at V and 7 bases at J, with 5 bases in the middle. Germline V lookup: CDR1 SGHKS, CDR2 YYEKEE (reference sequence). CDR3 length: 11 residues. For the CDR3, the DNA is TGTGCCAGCAGCTTGCCGGGTGAAGCTTTCTTT. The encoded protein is CASSLPGEAFF.

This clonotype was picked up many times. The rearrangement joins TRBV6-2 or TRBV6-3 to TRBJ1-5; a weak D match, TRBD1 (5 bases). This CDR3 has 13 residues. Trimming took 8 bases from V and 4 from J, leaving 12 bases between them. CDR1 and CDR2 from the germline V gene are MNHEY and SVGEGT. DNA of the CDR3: TGTGCCAGCGACGGGGGAGGGAATCAGCCCCAGCATTTT. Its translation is CASDGGGNQPQHF.

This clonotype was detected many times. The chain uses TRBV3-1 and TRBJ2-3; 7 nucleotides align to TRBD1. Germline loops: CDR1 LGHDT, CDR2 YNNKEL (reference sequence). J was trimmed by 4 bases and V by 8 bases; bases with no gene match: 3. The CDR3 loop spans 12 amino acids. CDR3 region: CASRGTADTQYF. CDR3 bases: TGTGCCAGCCGAGGGACAGCAGATACGCAGTATTTT.

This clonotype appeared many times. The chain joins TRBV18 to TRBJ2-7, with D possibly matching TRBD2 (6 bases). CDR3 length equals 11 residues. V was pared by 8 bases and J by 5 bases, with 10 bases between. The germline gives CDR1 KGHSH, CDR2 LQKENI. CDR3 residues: CASLGGNEQYF. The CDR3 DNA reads TGTGCCAGCCTCGGCGGGAACGAGCAGTACTTC.

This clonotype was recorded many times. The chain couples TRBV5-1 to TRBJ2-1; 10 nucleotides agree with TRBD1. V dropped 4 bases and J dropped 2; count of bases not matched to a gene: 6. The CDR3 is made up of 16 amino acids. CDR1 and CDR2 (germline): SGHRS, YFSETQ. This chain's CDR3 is CASSGTGTGAYNEQFF. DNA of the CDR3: TGCGCCAGCAGCGGAACCGGGACAGGGGCCTACAATGAGCAGTTCTTC.

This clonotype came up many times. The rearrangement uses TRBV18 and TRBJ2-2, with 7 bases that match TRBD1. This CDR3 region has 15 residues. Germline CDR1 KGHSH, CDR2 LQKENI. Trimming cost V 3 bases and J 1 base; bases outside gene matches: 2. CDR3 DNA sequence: TGTGCCAGCTCACCTAGGACAGGGAACACCGGGGAGCTGTTTTTT. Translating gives CASSPRTGNTGELFF.

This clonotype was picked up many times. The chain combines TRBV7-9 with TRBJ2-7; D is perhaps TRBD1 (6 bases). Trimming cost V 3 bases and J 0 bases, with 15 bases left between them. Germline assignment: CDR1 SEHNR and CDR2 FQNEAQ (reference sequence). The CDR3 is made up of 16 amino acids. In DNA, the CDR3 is TGTGCCAGCAGCTTCCTAAGCGGACAGACCTCCTACGAGCAGTACTTC. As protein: CASSFLSGQTSYEQYF.

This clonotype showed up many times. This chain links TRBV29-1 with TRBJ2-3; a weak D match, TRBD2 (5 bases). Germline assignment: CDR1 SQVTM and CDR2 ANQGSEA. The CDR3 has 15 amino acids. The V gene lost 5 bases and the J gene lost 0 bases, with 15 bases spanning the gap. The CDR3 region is CSVYVSGESTDTQYF. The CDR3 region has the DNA TGCAGCGTTTACGTAAGCGGAGAAAGCACAGATACGCAGTATTTT.